Detailed here is one TCR beta chain. Antigen: not known. The data belong to a study of vaccination and CD4 T cells after COVID-19. This CDR3 comprises 13 residues. Treatment reported: approximately 9-day PBMC culture with coronavirus spike peptide pools or control peptides (ViraFEST assay). From the unexposed donor, CD4+ T cells were collected ahead of the COVID-19 pandemic (2011-2018). With the Oncomine TCR Beta short-read assay, DNA from cultured CD4+ T cells was sequenced. Extraction of genomic DNA was performed on cultured CD4+ T cells. TCRdb itself ran the PCR reads through MiXCR, one entry per CDR3 protein. Here the sample spans some 5,400 distinct CDR3 sequences, around 39% being singletons.

The sequencing sample was made of CD4+ T cells from blood, cultured in vitro. The V call is TRBV5-2, the J call TRBJ1-1; TRBD1, the table's D call, lacks a check against the DNA. TRBV5-2 is an annotated pseudogene. The source of this sequence is a human donor in good health. CDR3 in DNA: TGCGCCAGCAGCCAAGATGGGGCTGGAGAAGCTTTCTTT. This translates into CASSQDGAGEAFF.